A selection of T cell receptor beta chains follows, all from one sample in a study of blood T cell repertoires in COVID-19. Repertoires were generated with immunoSEQ multiplex PCR, while TCRdb's copy carries only in-frame clones and drops some. The sample shows some 340,000 clones, around 83% of them seen only once. The sample comprised PBMCs or T cells enriched from blood (not recorded which). The origin of the receptors is a woman aged 50 to 60 who had recovered from COVID-19. Each CDR3 is given without its conserved first and last residue.

CDR3 protein	J gene	CDR3 length	V gene
ASSPGQSGPIY	TRBJ1-3	11	TRBV3-1/TRBV3-2
ASSYRSRNTIY	TRBJ1-3	11	TRBV27
ASSLGTGGYNEQF	TRBJ2-1	13	TRBV13
ASSYRHQGDTYSNQPQH	TRBJ1-5	17	TRBV7-8
ASSAIAGTGGDYGYT	TRBJ1-2	15	TRBV7-9
AWRGTGAGYGYT	TRBJ1-2	12	TRBV30
ASREDGRSGNTIY	TRBJ1-3	13	TRBV6-5
ASSIPRGGAEAF	TRBJ1-1	12	TRBV19
ASSLSPYVEGDYGYT	TRBJ1-2	15	TRBV6-6
ASRRGLRSPLH	TRBJ1-6	11	TRBV7-2
ASSSKKSGTSGTGELF	TRBJ2-2	16	TRBV7-8
ASSPGVYEQY	TRBJ2-7	10	TRBV12-3/TRBV12-4
ASSQEAGGRDSPLH	TRBJ1-6	14	TRBV4-1
ASSRGPRGNTIY	TRBJ1-3	12	TRBV6-5
ASSFQGAPAYEQY	TRBJ2-7	13	TRBV19
ASSSGLNSPLH	TRBJ1-6	11	TRBV7-3
SVERLQGKNTEAF	TRBJ1-1	13	TRBV29-1
ASSLTGFEAF	TRBJ1-1	10	TRBV5-1
ASSQGGTRGDEQY	TRBJ2-7	13	TRBV4-3
ASSFQGEEQF	TRBJ2-1	10	TRBV7-3
ASSQDLMGGRRVDEQF	TRBJ2-1	16	TRBV4-2
SADDRAAEAF	TRBJ1-1	10	TRBV29-1
ASSFNQGVGTEAF	TRBJ1-1	13	TRBV27
ASSPGQGARYGYT	TRBJ1-2	13	TRBV28
ASSTTGRPEAF	TRBJ1-1	11	TRBV12-3/TRBV12-4
ASSLYHRADTEAF	TRBJ1-1	13	TRBV5-8
ASSPRQGGNQPQH	TRBJ1-5	13	TRBV27
ASSASGTGGEYEQY	TRBJ2-7	14	TRBV7-9
SGKTGGNYGYT	TRBJ1-2	11	TRBV29-1
ASRGTGRTLRYGYT	TRBJ1-2	14	TRBV3-1/TRBV3-2
ASSQDQGGTEAF	TRBJ1-1	12	TRBV3-1/TRBV3-2
ASSLTGVYTDTQY	TRBJ2-3	13	TRBV5-8
ASSLTAWGQYEQY	TRBJ2-7	13	TRBV5-1
ASSTVPKRAQETQY	TRBJ2-5	14	TRBV19
ASSDQGLSNQPQH	TRBJ1-5	13	TRBV6-1
ASSRTGANEKLF	TRBJ1-4	12	TRBV7-9
ASSSQTGTNYGYT	TRBJ1-2	13	TRBV27
ASSLSVRAGGRNEQF	TRBJ2-1	15	TRBV27
SVARQGRDTEAF	TRBJ1-1	12	TRBV29-1
ASSLRQDYGYT	TRBJ1-2	11	TRBV7-2
ASSPGGGHEQY	TRBJ2-7	11	TRBV19
SVEETGYYGYT	TRBJ1-2	11	TRBV29-1
AISPDRPNNQPQH	TRBJ1-5	13	TRBV10-3
ASSFIASGGPRSNIQY	TRBJ2-4	16	TRBV5-6
ASSSILIRNTQY	TRBJ2-3	12	TRBV27
ASSPRAAGELF	TRBJ2-2	11	TRBV9
ASRQGQGFQPQH	TRBJ1-5	12	TRBV27
ASSSSKFGYGYT	TRBJ1-2	12	TRBV19
SASGDEQY	TRBJ2-7	8	TRBV20-1
ASNRGLNTEAF	TRBJ1-1	11	TRBV9
ASSQESASPDNEQF	TRBJ2-1	14	TRBV4-1
SASAAGFRTDTQY	TRBJ2-3	13	TRBV20-1